The clone carrying this TCR beta chain counts as medium-sized. These data come from a study of immune characterization of retroperitoneal liposarcoma. MiXCR, applied by TCRdb to the PCR reads, yields one record per CDR3 protein. The table records roughly 9,300 distinct CDR3 sequences, roughly 35% of them present only once. CDR1 is MNHNS and CDR2 is SASEGT in the germline V gene. The V gene lost 7 bases and the J gene lost 8 bases, with 12 bases spanning the gap. This CDR3 region has 13 residues. The chain is built from TRBV6-1 and TRBJ1-6; TRBD1 is a possible D gene (6 bases). The clonotype originates from a female donor with retroperitoneal liposarcoma. Sequenced input: tumor tissue. The DNA for the CDR3 is TGTGCCAGCACTCGACAGGTGGATTCACCCCTCCACTTT. Its translation is CASTRQVDSPLHF.